The 29 T cell receptor beta chains below all came from one sample that was sequenced in a study of blood T cell repertoires in COVID-19 (dated by TCRdb to 2018 to 2021). The library was generated by the immunoSEQ multiplex PCR assay. TCRdb obtained this table from immuneACCESS and retained in-frame rearrangements with V and J assigned. These tables miss some clones; where compared with another copy, unresolved V genes account for less than half of the shortfall, and the remainder is unexplained. The sample has roughly 45,000 clones on record, 75% to 90% of them singletons. 8.4% of the sample goes to the ten largest clones. The sample comprised peripheral blood. These receptors were collected from a man between 60 and 75 years old with active COVID-19.

The chain couples TRBV5-6 to TRBJ2-1; D not certain. Germline-derived CDR1 and CDR2 are SGHDT and YYEEEE. This CDR3 spans 14 amino acids. Trimming left V 2 bases short and J 3 bases short, with 9 bases between. CDR3 in amino acids: CASSFEAYYNEQFF. Here the CDR3 DNA reads TGTGCCAGCAGCTTTGAGGCCTACTACAATGAGCAGTTCTTC.

V and J are TRBV12-5 and TRBJ1-4, with D perhaps matching TRBD1 (5 bases). The CDR3 is made up of 15 amino acids. Germline V gene data show CDR1 as LGHNT and CDR2 as FRNRAP. The germline V and J ends were trimmed by 6 bases and 1 base, with 12 bases remaining between them. The CDR3, as DNA: TGTGCTAGTGGGATAACGACAGTAACTAATGAAAAACTGTTTTTT. Protein sequence: CASGITTVTNEKLFF.

The V and J genes are TRBV27 and TRBJ2-7, with a possible D match to TRBD2 (7 bases). The ends were cut back, 5 bases at V and 2 bases at J, with 13 bases in the middle. The CDR3 spans 14 residues. Looked up from germline, CDR1 is MNHEY and CDR2 is SMNVEV (reference sequence). CDR3 DNA sequence: TGTGCCAGCAGTCCCGGGGGGCGTGCCTACGAGCAGTACTTC. Protein sequence: CASSPGGRAYEQYF.

V usage is TRBV5-4 and J usage is TRBJ2-2; D is uncertain. The CDR3 sequence is 13 residues long. The germline V and J ends were trimmed by 1 base and 3 bases, with 4 bases remaining between them. Germline CDR1 SGHNT, CDR2 YYREEE (reference sequence). Here the CDR3 DNA reads TGTGCCAGCAGCTTGCTAGACACCGGGGAGCTGTTTTTT. Translated: CASSLLDTGELFF. Filled out from reference TRBV5-4 and TRBJ2-2, the complete variable domain reads ETGVTQSPTHLIKTRGQQVTLRCSSQSGHNTVSWYQQALGQGPQFIFQYYREEENGRGNFPPRFSGLQFPNYSSELNVNALELDDSALYLCASSLLDTGELFFGEGSRLTVL.

The chain carries TRBV5-1 and TRBJ2-3; 9 bases fit TRBD2. The J segment lost 0 bases and the V segment lost 1 base, leaving 6 bases of the junction unmatched. Germline CDR1 reads SGHRS; CDR2 reads YFSETQ. This CDR3 region has 17 residues. The CDR3 DNA reads as TGCGCCAGCAGCTTGTCGGCTAGCGGGACTAGCACAGATACGCAGTATTTT. This gives the protein CASSLSASGTSTDTQYF.

The chain couples TRBV7-6 to TRBJ2-1; 8 bases agree with TRBD2. The V and J ends lost 1 base and 10 bases, in that order; junction bases with no gene match: 6. Germline V gives CDR1 SGHVS, CDR2 FNYEAQ. This CDR3 is 14 amino acids long. The CDR3, as DNA: TGTGCCAGCAGCTTAGGGACTAGCTTTGGAGAGCAGTTCTTC. It is translated as CASSLGTSFGEQFF.

The chain links TRBV7-9 to TRBJ2-1, with 8 nucleotides matching TRBD2. The length of the CDR3 is 13 residues. J was trimmed by 5 bases and V by 7 bases; bases with no gene match: 4. Germline CDR1 reads SEHNR; CDR2 reads FQNEAQ (reference sequence). This CDR3 is CASTLAGDNEQFF. CDR3 coding DNA: TGTGCCAGCACTCTAGCGGGTGACAATGAGCAGTTCTTC.

The rearrangement joins TRBV12-3 or TRBV12-4 to TRBJ1-3; TRBD1 agrees at 9 bases. With 3 bases clipped from V and 15 bases from J, the junction kept 3 bases outside the gene matches. This CDR3 comprises 11 residues. DNA of the CDR3: TGTGCCAGCAGTTTGGGGGACAGGGAATATTTT. As protein: CASSLGDREYF.

The chain has TRBV11-2 and TRBJ2-1, with D perhaps matching TRBD2 (5 bases). The germline CDR1 and CDR2 sequences are SGHAT and FQNNGV. Trimming cost V 0 bases and J 3 bases, with 9 bases left between them. CDR3 length: 15 amino acids. The CDR3 DNA reads as TGTGCCAGCAGCTTAGAGAGGGCTCACTACAATGAGCAGTTCTTC. The encoded protein is CASSLERAHYNEQFF.

This chain connects TRBV7-9 to TRBJ1-2, with 7 bases aligning to TRBD1. The CDR3 has 16 amino acids. Trimming at V came to 5 bases and at J to 0 bases, leaving 9 bases not matched to a gene. The V gene's germline CDR1 is SEHNR and CDR2 FQNEAQ (reference sequence). CDR3 DNA sequence: TGTGCCAGCAGCACCACGGGACAGCCATCTAACTATGGCTACACCTTC. Translating gives CASSTTGQPSNYGYTF. Together with reference TRBV7-9 and TRBJ1-2, the CDR3 gives the full variable domain: DTGVSQNPRHKITKRGQNVTFRCDPISEHNRLYWYRQTLGQGPEFLTYFQNEAQLEKSRLLSDRFSAERPKGSFSTLEIQRTEQGDSAMYLCASSTTGQPSNYGYTFGSGTRLTVV.

The rearrangement links TRBV7-7 to TRBJ2-1, with 8 bases identical to TRBD1. Unmatched junction bases numbered 10, after V lost 5 bases and J lost 4 bases. This CDR3 is 16 amino acids long. Germline V gives CDR1 SSHAT, CDR2 FNYEAQ (reference sequence). The CDR3 region has the DNA TGTGCCAGCAGCCCCTCCGGGACAGGCACTTACAATGAGCAGTTCTTC. This encodes CASSPSGTGTYNEQFF.

This clone appeared a few times. The chain employs TRBV29-1 and TRBJ2-5; D may be TRBD1 (6 bases). The CDR3 contains 14 residues. Per the germline V gene, CDR1 is SQVTM and CDR2 is ANQGSEA. Between the trimmed V and J ends, which lost 4 bases and 2 bases, there was a span of 14 bases. The chain's CDR3 is CSVVGGGIQETQYF. The CDR3 nucleotides read TGCAGCGTTGTTGGGGGCGGTATTCAAGAGACCCAGTACTTC. Looking up the rest from reference TRBV29-1 and TRBJ2-5 gives the full variable domain: SAVISQKPSRDICQRGTSLTIQCQVDSQVTMMFWYRQQPGQSLTLIATANQGSEATYESGFVIDKFPISRPNLTFSTLTVSNMSPEDSSIYLCSVVGGGIQETQYFGPGTRLLVL.

This chain uses TRBV7-9 with TRBJ2-1; the match to TRBD2 covers 8 bases. The J segment lost 1 base and the V segment lost 9 bases, leaving 11 bases of the junction unmatched. Germline lookup yields CDR1 SEHNR and CDR2 FQNEAQ (reference sequence). The CDR3 loop spans 16 amino acids. In nucleotides, the CDR3 is TGTGCCAGTCTTCCGGGACTAGGGCGATCCTACAATGAGCAGTTCTTC. It codes for CASLPGLGRSYNEQFF.

The chain combines TRBV18 with TRBJ1-1; 10 nucleotides align to TRBD1. Germline V CDR1 and CDR2: KGHSH, LQKENI. Trimming took 0 bases from V and 4 from J; bases not matched to a gene: 8. The CDR3 runs 17 residues. CDR3 nucleotide sequence: TGTGCCAGCTCACCACCGGGACAGGGGCCAGGGGGCACTGAAGCTTTCTTT. The encoded protein is CASSPPGQGPGGTEAFF. Supplemented by reference TRBV18 and TRBJ1-1, the full variable domain reads NAGVMQNPRHLVRRRGQEARLRCSPMKGHSHVYWYRQLPEEGLKFMVYLQKENIIDESGMPKERFSAEFPKEGPSILRIQQVVRGDSAAYFCASSPPGQGPGGTEAFFGQGTRLTVV.

This chain connects TRBV5-1 to TRBJ1-1; no clear D gene. V lost 3 bases and J lost 6, with 15 bases in between. The V gene's germline CDR1 is SGHRS and CDR2 YFSETQ. The CDR3 has 14 amino acids. CDR3 loop: CASSSWSTTSEAFF. Here the CDR3 DNA reads TGCGCCAGCAGCTCCTGGTCAACTACCTCTGAAGCTTTCTTT.

The V and J genes are TRBV12-3 or TRBV12-4 and TRBJ1-1; 9 positions agree with TRBD1. This CDR3 has 13 residues. Germline trimming cut 6 bases from V and 10 bases from J; bases unmatched to any gene: 9. CDR3 in amino acids: CASRDGTGFGAFF. As DNA, the CDR3 is TGTGCCAGCAGGGATGGGACAGGGTTCGGAGCTTTCTTT.

This clone was detected only once. The chain uses TRBV7-2 and TRBJ2-7; D uncertain. Trimming shortened V by 1 base and J by 0 bases, and 19 bases separated the two germline ends. Germline lookup yields CDR1 SGHTA and CDR2 FQGNSA. The CDR3 is 18 residues long. CDR3 in amino acids: CASSLVDRSTPSSYEQYF. CDR3 in DNA: TGTGCCAGCAGCTTAGTAGATCGGTCCACCCCTAGCTCCTACGAGCAGTACTTC.

The table lists this clone with a count of one. The CDR3, as DNA: TGCGCCAGCAGCTCGGACAGAAACATTCAGTACTTC. It translates to CASSSDRNIQYF. The V and J genes are TRBV5-1 and TRBJ2-4, with D possibly TRBD1 on 6 matching bases. With 3 bases removed from V and 6 bases from J, the gap between germline ends came to 7 bases. CDR3 length equals 12 residues. CDR1 is SGHRS and CDR2 is YFSETQ in the germline V gene. The variable domain in full, completed from reference TRBV5-1 and TRBJ2-4, reads KAGVTQTPRYLIKTRGQQVTLSCSPISGHRSVSWYQQTPGQGLQFLFEYFSETQRNKGNFPGRFSGRQFSNSRSEMNVSTLELGDSALYLCASSSDRNIQYFGAGTRLSVL.

The rearrangement joins TRBV5-5 to TRBJ1-1; possible D gene TRBD1, 6 bases. Trimming shortened V by 4 bases and J by 6 bases, and 16 bases separated the two germline ends. CDR1 and CDR2 (germline): SGHKS, YYEKEE (reference sequence). There are 14 residues in the CDR3. Here the CDR3 reads CASSLGHFGAEAFF. Here the CDR3 DNA reads TGTGCCAGCAGCCTGGGACACTTTGGTGCTGAAGCTTTCTTT.

The rearrangement links TRBV9 to TRBJ1-3; no clear D gene. V lost 0 bases, J lost 0 bases, and 13 bases lay in between. There are 17 residues in the CDR3. Germline V gene lookup returns CDR1 SGDLS and CDR2 YYNGEE. The CDR3 sequence: CASSVVPGEVSGNTIYF. CDR3 in DNA: TGTGCCAGCAGCGTAGTTCCCGGGGAGGTCTCTGGAAACACCATATATTTT.

J is TRBJ2-1 and V is TRBV3-1 (or the pseudogene TRBV3-2); 14 nucleotides line up with TRBD2. CDR1 is LGHDT, CDR2 YNNKEL, per germline (reference sequence). The trim removed 4 bases at V and 10 bases at J, leaving 15 bases unmatched. This CDR3 comprises 18 residues. The CDR3 nucleotides read TGTGCCAGCAGCCGAAGACCGGGACTAGCGGGAGAAGCTAAGGAGCAGTTCTTC. Protein sequence: CASSRRPGLAGEAKEQFF.

The rearrangement uses TRBV18 and TRBJ2-7; D is unresolved. Germline lookup yields CDR1 KGHSH and CDR2 LQKENI. The ends were cut back, 3 bases at V and 0 bases at J, with 3 bases in the middle. This CDR3 spans 12 amino acids. This chain's CDR3 is CASSPASYEQYF. Here the CDR3 DNA reads TGTGCCAGCTCACCGGCCTCCTACGAGCAGTACTTC.

The chain is built from TRBV5-4 and TRBJ2-7; possible D gene TRBD2, 5 bases. Trimming removed 4 bases at V and 1 base at J, with 12 bases between. Germline CDR1 reads SGHNT; CDR2 reads YYREEE (reference sequence). This CDR3 region has 14 residues. CDR3 region: CASSSREGSYEQYF. The CDR3 DNA is TGTGCCAGCAGCAGCCGTGAGGGTTCCTACGAGCAGTACTTC.

This rearrangement joins TRBV29-1 to TRBJ2-3, with 7 bases that match TRBD2. Germline values: CDR1 SQVTM, CDR2 ANQGSEA. V trimming: 6 bases; J trimming: 2 bases; junction bases outside the gene matches: 8. This CDR3 spans 14 amino acids. The CDR3 spells CSVAAGATTDTQYF. The CDR3 DNA is TGCAGCGTCGCGGCGGGAGCCACCACAGATACGCAGTATTTT.

The chain joins TRBV6-6 to TRBJ1-1, with TRBD1 matching 8 bases. Germline V CDR1 and CDR2: MNHNY, SVGAGI (reference sequence). Trimming removed 5 bases from V and 5 bases from J; junction bases left unmatched: 10. CDR3 length equals 15 residues. In nucleotides, the CDR3 is TGTGCCAGCAGTGCTTATGACAGGGGTTGGACTGAAGCTTTCTTT. Translated, it gives CASSAYDRGWTEAFF.

By sample fraction, this clone is medium-sized. V usage is TRBV2 and J usage is TRBJ2-3, with TRBD2 matching 7 bases. Trimming at V came to 6 bases and at J to 2 bases, leaving 11 bases not matched to a gene. CDR1 is SNHLY and CDR2 is FYNNEI in the germline V gene. This CDR3 region has 16 residues. The CDR3 loop reads CASRNNRGDYTDTQYF. The CDR3 region has the DNA TGTGCCAGCAGGAATAACCGGGGGGATTACACAGATACGCAGTATTTT.

CDR3 sequence: CSVEASQGAFRHEQYF. As DNA, the CDR3 is TGCAGCGTTGAAGCAAGTCAGGGGGCATTTCGGCACGAGCAGTACTTC. J is TRBJ2-7 and V is TRBV29-1; TRBD1 agrees at 8 bases. This CDR3 is 16 amino acids long. The junction had 13 bases not matched to a gene; V was cut back by 1 base and J by 5 bases. Germline V gene lookup returns CDR1 SQVTM and CDR2 ANQGSEA.

This rearrangement joins TRBV10-1 to TRBJ2-7, with D possibly being TRBD1 (5 bases). This CDR3 is built from 13 residues. Germline-derived CDR1 and CDR2 are WNHNN and SYGVQD (reference sequence). Trimming removed 4 bases at V and 4 bases at J, with 11 bases between. The CDR3 DNA sequence: TGCGCCAGCAGTGGCAGGGCTGGGTACGAGCAGTACTTC. Its protein is CASSGRAGYEQYF.

The chain employs TRBV9 and TRBJ2-1, with D perhaps matching TRBD2 (5 bases). The CDR3 has 13 residues. Per germline, CDR1 SGDLS and CDR2 YYNGEE. The ends were cut back, 3 bases at V and 7 bases at J, with 11 bases in the middle. The CDR3 DNA reads TGTGCCAGCAGCGGGACTCTATTTAATGAGCAGTTCTTC. Translating it yields CASSGTLFNEQFF.